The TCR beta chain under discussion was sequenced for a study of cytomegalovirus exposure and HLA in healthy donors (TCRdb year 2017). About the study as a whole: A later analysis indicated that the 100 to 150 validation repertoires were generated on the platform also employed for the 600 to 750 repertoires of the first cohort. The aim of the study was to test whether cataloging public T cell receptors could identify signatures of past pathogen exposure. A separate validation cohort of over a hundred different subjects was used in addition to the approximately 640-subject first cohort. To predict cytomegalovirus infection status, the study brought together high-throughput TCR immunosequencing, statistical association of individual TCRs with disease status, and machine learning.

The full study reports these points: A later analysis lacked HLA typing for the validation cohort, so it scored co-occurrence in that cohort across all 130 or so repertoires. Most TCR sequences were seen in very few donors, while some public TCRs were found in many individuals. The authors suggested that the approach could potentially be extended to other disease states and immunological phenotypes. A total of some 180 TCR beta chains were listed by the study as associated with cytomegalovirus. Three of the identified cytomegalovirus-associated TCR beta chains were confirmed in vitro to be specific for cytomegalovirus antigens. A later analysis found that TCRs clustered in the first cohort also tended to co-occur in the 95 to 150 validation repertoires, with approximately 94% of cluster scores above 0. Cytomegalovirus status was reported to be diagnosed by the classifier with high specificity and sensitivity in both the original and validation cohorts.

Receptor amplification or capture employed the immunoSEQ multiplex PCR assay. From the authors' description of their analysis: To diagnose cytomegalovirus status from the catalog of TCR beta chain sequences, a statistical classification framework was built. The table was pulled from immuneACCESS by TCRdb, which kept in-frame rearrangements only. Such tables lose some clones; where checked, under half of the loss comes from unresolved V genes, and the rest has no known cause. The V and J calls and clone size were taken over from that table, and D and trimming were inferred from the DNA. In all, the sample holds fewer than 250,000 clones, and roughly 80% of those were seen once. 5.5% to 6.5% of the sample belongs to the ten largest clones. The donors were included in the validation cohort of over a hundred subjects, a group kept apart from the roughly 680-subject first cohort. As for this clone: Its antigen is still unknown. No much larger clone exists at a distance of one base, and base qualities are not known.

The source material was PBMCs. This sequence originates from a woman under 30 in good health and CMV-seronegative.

The CDR3: CASSETRTTGMSGEQYF. The sequenced DNA: TGCGCCAGCAGTGAGACCAGGACGACAGGGATGTCAGGCGAGCAGTACTTC. The V gene is TRBV10-1 and the J gene is TRBJ2-7; 7 middle bases align to TRBD1. For this chain, trimming is 2 bases at the V end and 6 bases at the J end, and the number of junction bases without a gene match is 16. CDR1 and CDR2 (WNHNN, SYGVQD) derive from the germline V gene (reference sequence). The CDR3, from cysteine to phenylalanine, totals 17 residues. Only CDR3 DNA is held: 51 bases, read in frame from base 1.